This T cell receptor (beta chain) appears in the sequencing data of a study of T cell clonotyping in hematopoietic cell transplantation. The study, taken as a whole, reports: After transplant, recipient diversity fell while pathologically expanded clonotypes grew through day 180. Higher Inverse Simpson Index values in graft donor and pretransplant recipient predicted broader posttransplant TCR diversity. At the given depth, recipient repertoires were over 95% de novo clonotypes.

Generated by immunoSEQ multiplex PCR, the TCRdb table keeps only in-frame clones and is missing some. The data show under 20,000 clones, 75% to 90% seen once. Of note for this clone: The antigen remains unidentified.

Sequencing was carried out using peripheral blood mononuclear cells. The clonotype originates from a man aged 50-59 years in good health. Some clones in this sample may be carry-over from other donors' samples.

The CDR3 spells CSALTTDTQYF. For the CDR3, the DNA is TGCAGTGCTCTAACCACAGATACGCAGTATTTT. V usage is TRBV20-1 and J usage is TRBJ2-3; D is uncertain. This CDR3 region has 11 residues. Germline V gene data show CDR1 as DFQATT and CDR2 as SNEGSKA (reference sequence). Trimming took 5 bases from V and 2 from J, leaving 5 bases between them.